The rows below give T cell receptor beta chains drawn from one sample of a study of cytomegalovirus exposure and HLA in healthy donors. Some clones are missing from TCRdb's copy, which holds only in-frame ones; the method was immunoSEQ multiplex PCR. Altogether approximately 53,000 clones are present, around 80% being singletons, with the ten largest covering 8.1%. Sequenced sample: PBMCs. The source of these receptors is a man aged 25 to 40 in good health and CMV-seropositive. CDR3s leave out the opening cysteine and the closing phenylalanine or tryptophan.

>TRBJ2-1|TRBV5-1|17
ASSLDWGTGWVSYNEQF
>TRBJ2-1|TRBV15|9
ATSTGNEQF
>TRBJ1-3|TRBV29-1|11
SARGKAGNTIY
>TRBJ1-2|TRBV2|12
ASLQPRPGYGYT
>TRBJ2-2|TRBV5-1|12
ASSLRVDTGELF
>TRBJ1-3|TRBV5-1|13
ASSLEPGTGNTIY
>TRBJ2-6|TRBV7-2|13
ASSWTRQGVNVLT
>TRBJ1-2|TRBV18|13
ASSPQGTGFGGYT
>TRBJ2-5|TRBV5-1|13
ASSLGQGLEETQY
>TRBJ2-1|TRBV18|12
ASSPPYGLYEQF
>TRBJ2-1|TRBV5-4|14
ASSSRDRGPYNEQF
>TRBJ2-3|TRBV12-5|12
ASGLAGGPDTQY
>TRBJ2-5|TRBV9|14
ASSPRGSLFAETQY
>TRBJ1-6|TRBV7-9|15
ASSFLYNRDRGSPLH
>TRBJ2-3|TRBV7-2|12
ASSLVGGIDTQY
>TRBJ2-1|TRBV6-4|13
ASSDGTGPYNEQF
>TRBJ2-4|TRBV6-4|11
ASSAKDSEIQY
>TRBJ1-2|TRBV28|10
ASWDRDRGYT
>TRBJ1-2|TRBV27|11
ASRPTGDYGYT
>TRBJ1-3|TRBV7-2|14
ASSLAAPVSGNTIY
>TRBJ1-5|TRBV5-1|14
ASSTGTGLGDQPQH
>TRBJ1-5|TRBV7-2|13
ASSLAGQLNQPQH
>TRBJ2-5|TRBV7-9|12
ASSTGVKQETQY
>TRBJ2-2|TRBV2|11
ASRTGVAGELF
>TRBJ2-7|TRBV7-8|12
ASSLAGQGYEQY
>NA|TRBV11-2|9
ASSFPHEQY
>TRBJ1-5|TRBV28|12
ASSRTGPSQPQH
>TRBJ1-1|TRBV15|13
ATSKIRGVNTEAF
>TRBJ1-6|TRBV27|12
ASSPLQNNSPLH
>TRBJ2-7|TRBV7-2|16
ASSLYSKGTGAFYEQY
>TRBJ2-7|TRBV6-5|12
ASSYKGASYEQY